A single sample gave rise to the 15 T cell receptor beta chains below, sequenced in a study of blood T cell repertoires in COVID-19. The data were produced by immunoSEQ multiplex PCR, yet TCRdb's version contains in-frame clones alone and is incomplete. This sample has fewer than 350,000 clones; approximately 90% occur once, and the top ten carry about 4%. The source material was PBMCs or T cells enriched from blood (not recorded which). These TCRs come from a woman in her 30s with acute COVID-19.

The chain combines TRBV5-8 with TRBJ1-6, with TRBD1 matching over 8 bases. CDR3 length: 15 amino acids. The ends lost 7 bases at V and 10 bases at J; junction bases unmatched: 13. Germline assignment: CDR1 SGHTS and CDR2 YDEGEE. In DNA, the CDR3 is TGTGCCAGCCTACGAGGTCCCGGGACAGGATCACCCCTCCACTTT. Protein product: CASLRGPGTGSPLHF.

This clone was found once. The chain combines TRBV11-2 with TRBJ2-1; 7 bases align to TRBD2. In germline, CDR1 is SGHAT, CDR2 FQNNGV. The ends lost 1 base at V and 8 bases at J; junction bases unmatched: 14. This CDR3 is built from 17 residues. As DNA, the CDR3 is TGTGCCAGCAGCTTAGCTTTCCGCGGGAGCTTAGGGGATGAGCAGTTCTTC. Its protein is CASSLAFRGSLGDEQFF.

This chain links TRBV5-1 with TRBJ2-1; 13 positions agree with TRBD2. The CDR3 length is 15 residues. The V gene end was trimmed by 2 bases and the J gene end by 7 bases; junction bases not matched to a gene: 3. In germline, CDR1 is SGHRS, CDR2 YFSETQ. The CDR3 DNA follows: TGCGCCAGCAGCTTACTAGCGGGAGGGCAGAATGAGCAGTTCTTC. Translating gives CASSLLAGGQNEQFF.

The J gene is TRBJ2-7, the V gene TRBV5-6, with 7 nucleotides matching TRBD2. The V gene end was trimmed by 2 bases and the J gene end by 1 base; junction bases not matched to a gene: 6. Germline lookup yields CDR1 SGHDT and CDR2 YYEEEE. CDR3 size: 15 residues. The CDR3 DNA is TGTGCCAGCAGCTTCCTCCTAGCGGAGTCCTACGAGCAGTACTTC. Translation: CASSFLLAESYEQYF.

The rearrangement links TRBV9 to TRBJ2-3, with a possible D match to TRBD2 (5 bases). There are 14 residues in the CDR3. Germline lookup yields CDR1 SGDLS and CDR2 YYNGEE. V gave up 0 bases and J gave up 4 bases, with 9 bases separating them. CDR3 sequence: CASSVEGRPDTQYF. CDR3 DNA: TGTGCCAGCAGCGTAGAAGGGAGACCAGATACGCAGTATTTT.

The chain links TRBV7-2 to TRBJ2-3; 15 bases are shared with TRBD2. The CDR3 is 16 amino acids. Losses at the gene ends were 5 bases for V and 6 bases for J; bases not matched to a gene: 6. Looked up from germline, CDR1 is SGHTA and CDR2 is FQGNSA. The DNA for the CDR3 is TGTGCCAGCAGCCCGGGACTAGCGGGAGGTCGCGATACGCAGTATTTT. The encoded protein is CASSPGLAGGRDTQYF. The full variable domain, in which reference TRBV7-2 and TRBJ2-3 provide the parts outside the CDR3, is GAGVSQSPSNKVTEKGKDVELRCDPISGHTALYWYRQSLGQGLEFLIYFQGNSAPDKSGLPSDRFSAERTGGSVSTLTIQRTQQEDSAVYLCASSPGLAGGRDTQYFGPGTRLTVL.

The chain joins TRBV21-1 to TRBJ1-1; no DNA check was done on the table's D call, TRBD1. TRBV21-1 corresponds to a pseudogene. The CDR3 is 16 amino acids. The CDR3 nucleotides are TGTGCCAGCAGCAACATGCCGGGACAGCATCCCACAAAAGCTTTCTTT. Amino acid sequence: CASSNMPGQHPTKAFF.

J is TRBJ1-1 and V is TRBV28; tentative D call: TRBD1 (6 bases). Germline-derived CDR1 and CDR2 are MDHEN and SYDVKM. The V and J ends lost 4 bases and 6 bases respectively, with 15 bases between them. This CDR3 is 14 amino acids long. CDR3 sequence reads: CASSSGQWPAEAFF. The CDR3 nucleotides read TGTGCCAGCAGTTCAGGACAGTGGCCTGCTGAAGCTTTCTTT.

This chain joins TRBV5-1 and TRBJ2-3, with D perhaps matching TRBD1 (6 bases). V was clipped by 0 bases and J by 0 bases, with 14 bases between them. This CDR3 is built from 17 residues. Germline CDR1 SGHRS, CDR2 YFSETQ. The CDR3 nucleotides read TGCGCCAGCAGCTTGGCTTCGACAGGCACTAGCACAGATACGCAGTATTTT. Protein product: CASSLASTGTSTDTQYF.

This chain joins TRBV27 and TRBJ2-7; TRBD1 might be the D (6 bases). V was clipped by 4 bases and J by 6 bases, with 28 bases between them. The CDR3 loop spans 18 amino acids. Germline CDR1 is MNHEY and CDR2 is SMNVEV (reference sequence). This chain's CDR3 is CASSSRVWGQGTRLEQYF. The DNA of the CDR3 is TGTGCCAGCAGTTCCCGAGTCTGGGGGCAGGGGACCCGACTCGAGCAGTACTTC.

The sample holds a few counts of this clone. CDR3 nucleotides: TGTGCCAGCAGTTTCCCGACAGATTACAATGAGCAGTTCTTC. The encoded protein is CASSFPTDYNEQFF. This chain connects TRBV28 to TRBJ2-1, with a tentative D call TRBD1 (5 bases). V was trimmed by 3 bases and J by 4 bases, leaving 10 bases between them. The CDR3 length is 14 residues. Germline loops: CDR1 MDHEN, CDR2 SYDVKM.

This chain uses TRBV12-5 with TRBJ2-2; tentatively, D is TRBD2 (5 bases). This CDR3 comprises 12 residues. Trimming took off 6 bases at V and 7 bases at J, with 9 bases between the two ends. Germline loops: CDR1 LGHNT, CDR2 FRNRAP. Here the CDR3 DNA reads TGTGCTAGTGGATGGGAGTTCGGGGAGCTGTTTTTT. Translated: CASGWEFGELFF.

The chain employs TRBV10-3 and TRBJ2-7; TRBD2 agrees at 7 bases. With 3 bases clipped from V and 4 bases from J, the junction kept 3 bases outside the gene matches. Germline V gives CDR1 ENHRY, CDR2 SYGVKD. This CDR3 region has 13 residues. The CDR3 region has the DNA TGTGCCATCAGTGACGGGACTACATACGAGCAGTACTTC. It specifies CAISDGTTYEQYF.

Here the CDR3 DNA reads TGTGCCAGCAGCAAAAGGACGGACAGGGAAGGGCGTCAGCCCCAGCATTTT. Translation: CASSKRTDREGRQPQHF. The chain uses TRBV21-1 and TRBJ1-5; TRBD1 is taken as the D call from the table, unchecked against the DNA. TRBV21-1 is noted as a pseudogene. This CDR3 spans 17 amino acids.

The count of this clone is one. This chain uses TRBV5-1 with TRBJ1-2; TRBD1 matches at 7 bases. CDR3 length: 14 residues. The germline CDR1 and CDR2 sequences are SGHRS and YFSETQ. Germline trimming cut 2 bases from V and 0 bases from J; bases unmatched to any gene: 1. The CDR3, as DNA: TGCGCCAGCAGCTTACAGGGGACTAACTATGGCTACACCTTC. Translation: CASSLQGTNYGYTF.